The clone carrying this T cell receptor beta chain was counted once. This sample stems from a study of blood T cell repertoires in COVID-19. Study-level background: In each case, the material was cDNA or gDNA derived from T cells, B-cell-depleted T cells, or PBMCs.

The method was immunoSEQ multiplex PCR; TCRdb's version includes in-frame clones alone and lacks a portion of them. The table records about 240,000 clones, around 83% of them present only once. A Seattle source enrolled patients during active infection and followed them longitudinally. This clonotype originated in a woman older than 75 with COVID-19, enrolled during active disease. The sample consisted of peripheral blood.

CDR3 sequence reads: CASSIEGARAGNQPQHF. CDR3 in DNA: TGTGCCAGTAGTATAGAAGGGGCCCGGGCTGGCAATCAGCCCCAGCATTTT. The rearrangement uses TRBV19 and TRBJ1-5; D might be TRBD1 (5 bases). CDR1 is LNHDA, CDR2 SQIVND, per germline (reference sequence). V was shortened by 0 bases and J by 2 bases, with 14 bases between the two germline ends. The CDR3 runs 17 residues.